The T cell receptor beta chain under discussion was sequenced for a study of OX40 agonist ivuxolimab in advanced cancers. Study context: Dose-escalation patients suffered from hepatocellular carcinoma, melanoma, renal cell or head and neck cancer. Partial responses were achieved by three patients, of whom one had hepatocellular carcinoma and two had cutaneous melanoma.

Autoimmune disease history or systemic immunosuppression led to patients being barred. The method was immunoSEQ multiplex PCR; TCRdb's version includes in-frame clones alone and lacks a portion of them. The data contain approximately 70,000 clones, about 91% of them singletons. The germline V and J ends were trimmed by 0 bases and 0 bases, with 8 bases remaining between them. Germline V CDR1 and CDR2: LGHNA, YSLEER. This CDR3 is built from 16 residues. This sample comprised CD4+ or CD8+ T cells sorted from blood, obtained in a trial of the OX40 agonist ivuxolimab. This TCR was recovered from an adult with an advanced solid tumor such as melanoma, head and neck, liver or kidney cancer. The chain links TRBV4-3 to TRBJ2-2, with D unclear. The CDR3 here is CASSQETTANTGELFF. In DNA, the CDR3 is TGCGCCAGCAGCCAAGAGACAACTGCGAACACCGGGGAGCTGTTTTTT.